These 3 T cell receptor beta chains originate from one sample sequenced in a study of beta chain features in type 1 diabetes. Expressed TCRB transcripts were sequenced because the entire RNA isolate underwent reverse transcription. Assay used: immunoSEQ multiplex PCR; TCRdb lists only in-frame clones, some missing. This table has some 180,000 clones, around 13% appearing once. The sequenced material came from central memory CD4+ T cells from blood. These receptors were collected from a woman between 18 and 30 years old in good health.

J is TRBJ1-5 and V is TRBV29-1; 7 bases are a match to TRBD1. The CDR3 extends over 14 amino acids. Trimming removed 4 bases from V and 2 bases from J; junction bases left unmatched: 5. CDR1 SQVTM and CDR2 ANQGSEA come from the germline V gene. The CDR3 region has the DNA TGCAGCGTTGCGGACAGGAGTGGCAATCAGCCCCAGCATTTT. Translating it yields CSVADRSGNQPQHF.

This clone was picked up a small number of times. V and J are TRBV10-3 and TRBJ2-5; a possible D gene is TRBD1 (6 bases). CDR1 ENHRY and CDR2 SYGVKD come from the germline V gene. The CDR3 runs to 15 residues. Trimming shortened V by 1 base and J by 4 bases, and 13 bases separated the two germline ends. Here the CDR3 reads CAISEFGTRGETQYF. The CDR3 bases are TGTGCCATCAGTGAGTTTGGGACACGTGGAGAGACCCAGTACTTC.

The sample holds a few counts of this clone. Distinct nucleotide sequences in the sample also encode this CDR3. This rearrangement joins TRBV18 to TRBJ2-7, with TRBD1 identical over 9 bases. The germline V gene has CDR1 KGHSH and CDR2 LQKENI. V shed 3 bases, J shed 6 bases, and the junction held 3 bases outside the gene matches. This CDR3 has 13 residues. The CDR3 bases are TGTGCCAGCTCACCGGGACAGGGTTCCGAGCAGTACTTC. As protein: CASSPGQGSEQYF.